A selection of T cell receptor beta chains follows, all from one sample in a study of beta chain features in type 1 diabetes. TCRdb keeps only in-frame clones here, not all; method: immunoSEQ multiplex PCR. The data hold a few hundred thousand clones, with more than 9.5% observed a single time. Sequencing was done on a sample of naive CD4+ T cells from blood. These receptors were obtained from a woman in her twenties or thirties in good health. Each CDR3 is given with its conserved first and last residue. D genes are given only for firm matches. A clone size is listed for some rows: how often the clone was seen (once, few, many), or a class if it is expanded.

>NA|NA|TRBJ1-5|TRBV18
CASSRTPRDSNQPQHF
TGTGCCAGCTCACGAACTCCTAGAGATAGCAATCAGCCCCAGCATTTT
>NA|NA|TRBJ1-1|TRBV5-1
CASSSTGNTEAFF
TGCGCCAGCAGCTCGACAGGGAACACTGAAGCTTTCTTT
>TRBD2|NA|TRBJ2-4|TRBV30
CAWGSGSGNIQYF
TGTGCCTGGGGTAGCGGGAGTGGAAACATTCAGTACTTC
>TRBD1|few|TRBJ2-7|TRBV28
CASSRQGAWYEQYF
TGTGCCAGCAGTCGACAGGGGGCCTGGTACGAGCAGTACTTC
>NA|NA|TRBJ2-1|TRBV7-3
CASSLIAGLSEQFF
TGTGCCAGCAGCTTAATTGCGGGTCTAAGTGAGCAGTTCTTC
>TRBD1|NA|TRBJ2-3|TRBV20-1
CSARDRGQYF
TGCAGTGCAAGGGACAGGGGGCAGTATTTT
>TRBD2|NA|TRBJ2-1|TRBV9
CASSFRLAGVATQFF
TGTGCCAGCAGCTTCAGACTAGCGGGAGTGGCGACACAGTTCTTC
>NA|NA|TRBJ2-5|TRBV2
CASGLGTKETQYF
TGTGCCAGCGGTCTGGGGACAAAAGAGACCCAGTACTTC
>NA|NA|TRBJ2-1|TRBV19
CATTKEASRPFF
TGTGCCACCACAAAAGAGGCAAGTCGCCCGTTCTTC
>TRBD1|few|TRBJ1-2|TRBV6-6
CASSKRQGDYGYTF
TGTGCCAGCAGTAAAAGACAGGGGGACTATGGCTACACCTTC
>TRBD2|once|TRBJ2-2|TRBV7-9
CASSPNSGYANTGELFF
TGTGCCAGCAGTCCAAATAGCGGGTACGCGAACACCGGGGAGCTGTTTTTT
>TRBD2|NA|TRBJ2-1|TRBV10-3
CAISEFPSGPYNEQFF
TGTGCCATCAGTGAGTTTCCTAGCGGACCCTACAATGAGCAGTTCTTC
>NA|few|TRBJ1-1|TRBV7-9
CASSLEGVTGTEAFF
TGTGCCAGCAGCTTAGAGGGGGTGACGGGGACTGAAGCTTTCTTT
>NA|NA|TRBJ1-2|TRBV5-1
CASSSGPYGYTF
TGCGCCAGCAGCTCGGGTCCCTATGGCTACACCTTC
>TRBD1|few|TRBJ2-7|TRBV7-2
CASSLGQGARYEQYF
TGTGCCAGCAGCTTAGGACAGGGGGCAAGGTACGAGCAGTACTTC
>TRBD2|NA|TRBJ2-5|TRBV29-1
CSVGTSGRSETQYF
TGCAGCGTTGGCACTAGCGGGAGATCCGAGACCCAGTACTTC
>NA|NA|TRBJ2-7|TRBV5-4
CASSLMLNRANEQYF
TGTGCCAGCAGCTTGATGTTGAACAGGGCTAACGAGCAGTACTTC
>TRBD1|few|TRBJ2-7|TRBV7-9
CASSWTFQGDEQYF
TGTGCCAGCAGCTGGACATTCCAGGGGGACGAGCAGTACTTC
>NA|NA|TRBJ1-2|TRBV5-8
CASSLLRGGYTF
TGTGCCAGCAGCCTCCTCAGGGGTGGCTACACCTTC
>NA|few|TRBJ2-1|TRBV4-3
CASSQEADYFNEQFF
TGCGCCAGCAGCCAAGAAGCGGACTATTTCAATGAGCAGTTCTTC
>TRBD1|NA|TRBJ1-2|TRBV10-2
CASSPGTGIHGYTF
TGCGCCAGCAGTCCTGGGACAGGTATCCATGGCTACACCTTC
>NA|NA|TRBJ1-5|TRBV15
CATSRDSTVNQPQHF
TGTGCCACCAGCAGAGATTCAACAGTCAATCAGCCCCAGCATTTT
>TRBD1|few|TRBJ2-3|TRBV7-2
CASSWTGGGPDTQYF
TGTGCCAGCAGCTGGACAGGGGGCGGACCGGATACGCAGTATTTT
>TRBD2|NA|TRBJ2-7|TRBV2
CASSAGLAREQYF
TGTGCCAGCAGTGCGGGACTAGCGAGAGAGCAGTACTTC
>NA|NA|TRBJ2-3|TRBV30
CAWEGGTTSVPDTQYF
TGTGCCTGGGAGGGAGGGACAACTAGCGTACCAGATACGCAGTATTTT
>TRBD2|few|TRBJ2-1|TRBV28
CASSPHGTSAYNEQFF
TGTGCCAGCAGTCCCCACGGGACTAGCGCTTACAATGAGCAGTTCTTC
>NA|NA|TRBJ2-1|TRBV7-9
CASSLLAGYNEQFF
TGTGCCAGCAGCTTACTAGCCGGGTACAATGAGCAGTTCTTC
>TRBD2|NA|TRBJ2-1|TRBV4-2
CASSPRGWRENYNEQFF
TGTGCCAGCAGTCCAAGAGGGTGGCGGGAGAATTACAATGAGCAGTTCTTC
>NA|few|TRBJ2-7|TRBV30
CAWNRAYEQYF
TGTGCCTGGAACAGGGCCTACGAGCAGTACTTC
>NA|NA|TRBJ1-3|TRBV23-1
CASSSRGGSGNTIYF
TGCGCCAGCAGTTCCCGGGGGGGCTCTGGAAACACCATATATTTT
>TRBD1|NA|TRBJ2-3|TRBV6-5
CASRQGASDTQYF
TGTGCCAGCAGACAGGGGGCCTCAGATACGCAGTATTTT
>TRBD1|few|TRBJ1-5|TRBV15
CATSRGQGARERQPQHF
TGTGCCACCAGCAGAGGGCAGGGGGCCCGGGAAAGACAGCCCCAGCATTTT
>NA|few|TRBJ2-7|TRBV7-3
CASSLSLRDEQYF
TGTGCCAGCAGCTTAAGTTTGCGAGACGAGCAGTACTTC
>NA|NA|TRBJ1-2|TRBV2
CASSGGREGGYTF
TGTGCCAGCAGTGGTGGCAGGGAAGGTGGCTACACCTTC
>NA|NA|TRBJ2-2|TRBV21-1
CASSKRREACYVGELFF
TGTGCCAGCAGCAAGAGGCGGGAGGCTTGCTATGTCGGGGAGCTGTTTTTT
>TRBD2|NA|TRBJ2-2|TRBV4-2
CASSSGTWGLAGVTGELFF
TGTGCCAGCAGCTCCGGGACCTGGGGACTAGCGGGAGTCACCGGGGAGCTGTTTTTT
>NA|NA|TRBJ2-5|TRBV7-8
CASSLDQGATQYF
TGTGCCAGCAGCTTAGACCAGGGCGCGACCCAGTACTTC
>TRBD2|NA|TRBJ2-5|TRBV7-3
CASSLTSGRGETQYF
TGTGCCAGCAGCTTAACTAGCGGGAGAGGGGAGACCCAGTACTTC
>NA|few|TRBJ1-1|TRBV19
CASSSTGNTEAFF
TGTGCCAGTAGTAGTACAGGGAACACTGAAGCTTTCTTT
>TRBD2|NA|TRBJ2-1|TRBV9
CASSAGLGEGLDEQFF
TGTGCCAGCAGCGCGGGACTGGGGGAGGGCCTGGATGAGCAGTTCTTC
>NA|few|TRBJ1-1|TRBV14
CASSLEWSTEAFF
TGTGCCAGCAGCCTAGAATGGAGCACTGAAGCTTTCTTT
>NA|NA|TRBJ2-7|TRBV9
CASSVEGAEQYF
TGTGCCAGCAGCGTAGAAGGAGCCGAGCAGTACTTC
>TRBD2|few|TRBJ2-5|TRBV7-9
CASSPGLAGGGFQETQYF
TGTGCCAGCAGCCCCGGACTAGCGGGAGGAGGGTTCCAAGAGACCCAGTACTTC
>NA|NA|TRBJ2-5|TRBV5-1
CASSLALGQGQETQYF
TGCGCCAGCAGCTTGGCCTTGGGGCAGGGACAAGAGACCCAGTACTTC
>NA|NA|TRBJ2-1|TRBV5-1
CASSRTGLGSDEQFF
TGCGCCAGCAGCCGCACAGGGTTGGGGTCAGATGAGCAGTTCTTC
>TRBD2|NA|TRBJ2-3|TRBV7-2
CASSFGRALTDTQYF
TGTGCCAGCAGCTTTGGGAGGGCCCTCACAGATACGCAGTATTTT
>TRBD2|NA|TRBJ2-1|TRBV10-3
CAISEGSSGFYNEQFF
TGTGCCATCAGTGAAGGGTCTAGCGGGTTTTACAATGAGCAGTTCTTC
>TRBD1|few|TRBJ2-5|TRBV9
CASSVERDRVGQTQYF
TGTGCCAGCAGCGTAGAAAGGGACAGGGTCGGGCAGACCCAGTACTTC
>TRBD2|few|TRBJ2-1|TRBV4-1
CASSQDSGLAGAYNEQFF
TGCGCCAGCAGCCAAGATTCCGGACTAGCGGGAGCCTACAATGAGCAGTTCTTC
>TRBD1|many|TRBJ2-5|TRBV29-1
CSGLDRGYQETQYF
TGCAGCGGTCTCGACAGGGGCTATCAAGAGACCCAGTACTTC
>TRBD1|NA|TRBJ1-4|TRBV4-3
CASSPGTGNEKLFF
TGCGCCAGCAGCCCCGGGACAGGGAATGAAAAACTGTTTTTT
>TRBD2|NA|TRBJ2-2|TRBV14
CASSQDLLAGSTGELFF
TGTGCCAGCAGCCAAGATTTACTAGCGGGATCCACCGGGGAGCTGTTTTTT
>TRBD2|few|TRBJ2-7|TRBV28
CASRGRGGGRF
TGTGCCAGCAGGGGGCGTGGAGGCGGGAGGTTC
>TRBD2|few|TRBJ2-1|TRBV7-2
CASSSRLAGKAEQFF
TGTGCCAGCAGCTCTAGACTAGCGGGAAAGGCTGAGCAGTTCTTC
>TRBD1|NA|TRBJ1-2|TRBV6-6
CASSSPDRDIPYF
TGTGCCAGCAGTTCACCCGACAGGGACATCCCGTACTTC
>TRBD1|NA|TRBJ2-4|TRBV7-2
CASSYNDRGVQYF
TGTGCCAGCAGCTATAACGACAGGGGTGTTCAGTACTTC
>TRBD2|few|TRBJ2-1|TRBV10-3
CAISEGLAGNNEQFF
TGTGCCATCAGTGAGGGGCTAGCGGGAAACAATGAGCAGTTCTTC